The present T cell receptor beta chain was sequenced within a study of T cells during gluten challenge in celiac disease (dated by TCRdb to about 2017). General notes on the study: Paired single-cell TCR sequencing was performed for about 7 challenge participants showing a significant rise in HLA-DQ:gluten tetramer-binding T cells. During the challenge, blood was drawn at baseline, day 6 and day 14, while duodenal biopsies were taken at baseline and day 14. On the Illumina MiSeq, single-cell libraries were sequenced as paired-end 250 bp and bulk libraries as paired-end 300 bp.

A 14-day oral dietary gluten challenge was undertaken by treated celiac disease patients on a gluten-free diet so that recall of gluten-specific T cells could be studied. For lamina propria, live cells were gated as tetramer-binding CD3+ CD8- CD4+ T cells, with CD11c, CD14, CD15, CD19 and CD56 cells excluded. An Aria II cell sorter was used to sort cells as single cells, and also in bulk when tetramer-positive cells were relatively plentiful. At baseline and again on day 14, several duodenal biopsies were taken from each challenged patient. To get cryopreserved lamina propria cell suspensions, the biopsies were treated with EDTA to strip off the epithelium, then digested with collagenase, homogenized and filtered. Before tetramer-binding CD4+ T cells were sorted, thawed cells were stained with a pool of PE-conjugated HLA-DQ:gluten tetramers presenting immunodominant gluten epitopes. Library preparation employed single-cell sequencing. The sequencer was an Illumina MiSeq. Paired single-cell TCR-alpha and TCR-beta sequences were amplified by three nested PCRs with multiplexed primers covering all TRA and TRB V genes. For the original study's pipeline: Selected pRESTO steps were used to preprocess reads, and IMGT/HighV-QUEST was used to assign V, D, J genes and CDR3 junctions. Single cells were kept only if valid singletons with at most three chains, each supported by 100 or more reads. Clonotypes were defined as identical paired TCR-alpha/beta nucleotide sequences, and negligible cross-contamination was indicated by cross-patient sharing of only around 0.2%. Repertoire diversity was estimated with an undersampling-corrected Shannon index in samples with more than 20 cells. TCRdb trimmed public reads at Q25 via fastp, called clones via MiXCR and kept in-frame beta chains. Entries are consolidated by CDR3 protein sequence, retaining the most common genes and DNA. TCRdb, rather than the study authors, made the V and J calls. For this sample the table gives 420 or so distinct CDR3 sequences, of which 32% were detected only once. The ten largest clones add up to about 51% of the sample.

The CDR3 contains 15 residues, cysteine and phenylalanine counted. Only CDR3 DNA remains: 45 bases, in frame from the first base. V loses 0 bases of germline sequence and J loses 8 bases, and the interval between the two ends is 16 bases. CDR1 and CDR2 (SGHDT, YYEEEE) derive from the germline V gene. This clonotype was picked up many times. The record has no base qualities; no much larger clone is one base away. The paper as a whole reports these results and caveats: On day 6, circulating gluten-specific T cells had a lower sample-corrected Shannon diversity, showing that clonal expansion increased. In several patients, roughly 12-45% of single-cell TCR-alpha/beta clonotypes seen at the latest time point had also been present at baseline, compared with 52-55% in the bulk data. A peak in circulating gluten-specific T cells was observed on day 6, and the day-6 repertoire appeared to be composed largely of expanded preexisting memory clonotypes.

The specimen comprised gluten-specific CD4+ T cells sorted from the duodenum using tetramers, sampled at baseline or on day 14 of gluten challenge (not recorded which). This receptor was taken from a female donor with celiac disease. The rearrangement combines TRBV5-6 with TRBJ2-3, with a tentative D gene TRBD1 over 6 matching bases. In nucleotides, the sequence is TGTGCCAGCAGCTTGGTTCCGGGTCGAGGGGGTACGCAGTATTTT. This encodes CASSLVPGRGGTQYF. Here the CDR3 is joined to the reference TRBV5-6 and TRBJ2-3 genes, and the full variable domain is: DAGVTQSPTHLIKTRGQQVTLRCSPKSGHDTVSWYQQALGQGPQFIFQYYEEEERQRGNFPDRFSGHQFPNYSSELNVNALLLGDSALYLCASSLVPGRGGTQYFGPGTRLTVL.